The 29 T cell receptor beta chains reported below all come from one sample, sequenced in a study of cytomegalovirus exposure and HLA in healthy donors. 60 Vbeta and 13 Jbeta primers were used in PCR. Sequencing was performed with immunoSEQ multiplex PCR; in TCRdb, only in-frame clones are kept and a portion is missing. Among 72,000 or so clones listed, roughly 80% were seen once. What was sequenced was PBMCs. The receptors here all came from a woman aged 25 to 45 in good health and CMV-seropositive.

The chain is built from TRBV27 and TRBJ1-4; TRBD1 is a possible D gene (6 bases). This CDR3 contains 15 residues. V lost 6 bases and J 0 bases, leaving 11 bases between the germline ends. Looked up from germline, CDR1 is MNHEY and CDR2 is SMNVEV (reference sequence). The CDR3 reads CASRPSGATNEKLFF. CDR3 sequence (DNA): TGTGCCAGCAGACCCTCAGGGGCAACTAATGAAAAACTGTTTTTT.

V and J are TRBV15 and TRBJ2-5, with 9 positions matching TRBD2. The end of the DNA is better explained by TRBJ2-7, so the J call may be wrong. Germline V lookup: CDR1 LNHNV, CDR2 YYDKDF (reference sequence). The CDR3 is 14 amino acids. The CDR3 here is CATSQAGGGYEQYF. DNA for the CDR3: TGTGCCACCAGCCAAGCGGGAGGTGGCTACGAGCAGTACTTC.

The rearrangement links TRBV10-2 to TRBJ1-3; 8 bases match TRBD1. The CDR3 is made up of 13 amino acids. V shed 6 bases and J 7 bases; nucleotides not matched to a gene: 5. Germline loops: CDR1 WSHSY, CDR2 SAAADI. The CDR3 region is CASRAGGSNTIYF. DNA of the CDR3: TGCGCCAGCAGGGCAGGGGGCTCCAACACCATATATTTT.

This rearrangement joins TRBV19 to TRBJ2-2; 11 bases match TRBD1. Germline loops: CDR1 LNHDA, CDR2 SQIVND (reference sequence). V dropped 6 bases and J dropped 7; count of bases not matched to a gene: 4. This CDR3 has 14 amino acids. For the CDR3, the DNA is TGTGCCAGTAGGGACAGGGGGCATAACGGGGAGCTGTTTTTT. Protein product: CASRDRGHNGELFF.

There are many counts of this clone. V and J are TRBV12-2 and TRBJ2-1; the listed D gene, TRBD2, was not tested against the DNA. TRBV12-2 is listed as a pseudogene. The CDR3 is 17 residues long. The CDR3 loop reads CASRLAGGIAGHNEQFF. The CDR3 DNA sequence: TGTGCAAGTCGCTTAGCTGGTGGGATAGCGGGACACAATGAGCAGTTCTTC.

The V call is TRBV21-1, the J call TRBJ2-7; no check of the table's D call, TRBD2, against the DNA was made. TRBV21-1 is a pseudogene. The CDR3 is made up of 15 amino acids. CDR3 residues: CASSIAPGCTYEQYF. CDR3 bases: TGTGCCAGCAGCATAGCCCCGGGTTGCACCTACGAGCAGTACTTC.

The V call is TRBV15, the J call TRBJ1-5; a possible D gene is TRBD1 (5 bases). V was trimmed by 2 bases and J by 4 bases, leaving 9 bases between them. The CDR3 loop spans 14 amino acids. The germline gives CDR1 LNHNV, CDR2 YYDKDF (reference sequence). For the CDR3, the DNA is TGTGCCACCAGCAGAAATCCAGGGAATCAGCCCCAGCATTTT. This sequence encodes CATSRNPGNQPQHF.

The CDR3 spells CASSSDAGGWYGYTF. For the CDR3, the DNA is TGTGCCAGCAGTTCGGACGCAGGGGGTTGGTATGGCTACACCTTC. The gene calls are TRBV27 and TRBJ1-2, with 7 bases matching TRBD1. Trimming at V came to 4 bases and at J to 5 bases, leaving 10 bases not matched to a gene. This CDR3 spans 15 amino acids. The germline CDR1 and CDR2 sequences are MNHEY and SMNVEV (reference sequence).

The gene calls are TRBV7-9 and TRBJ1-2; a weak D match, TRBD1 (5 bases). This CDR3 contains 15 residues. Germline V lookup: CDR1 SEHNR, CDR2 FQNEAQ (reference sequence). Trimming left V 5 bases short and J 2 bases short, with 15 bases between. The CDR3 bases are TGTGCCAGCAGCAAAGGGCCAGGGCCCAACTATGGCTACACCTTC. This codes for CASSKGPGPNYGYTF.

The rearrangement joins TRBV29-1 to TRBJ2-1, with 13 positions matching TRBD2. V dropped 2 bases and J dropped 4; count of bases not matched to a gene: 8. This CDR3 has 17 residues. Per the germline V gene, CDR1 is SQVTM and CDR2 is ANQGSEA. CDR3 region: CSVERGLAGRRYNEQFF. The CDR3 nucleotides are TGCAGCGTTGAACGGGGACTAGCGGGAAGACGATACAATGAGCAGTTCTTC.

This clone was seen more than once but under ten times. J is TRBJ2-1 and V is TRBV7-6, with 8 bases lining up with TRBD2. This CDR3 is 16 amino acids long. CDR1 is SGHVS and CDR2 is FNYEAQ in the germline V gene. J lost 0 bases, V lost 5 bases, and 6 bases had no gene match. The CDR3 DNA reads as TGTGCCAGCAGCCGAGCGGGAGAGAGCTCCTACAATGAGCAGTTCTTC. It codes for CASSRAGESSYNEQFF.

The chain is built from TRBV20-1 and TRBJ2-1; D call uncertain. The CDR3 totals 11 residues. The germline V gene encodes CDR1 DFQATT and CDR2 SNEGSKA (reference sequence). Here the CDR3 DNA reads TGCAGCCGAGAGAGAGGAAATGAGCAGTTCTTC. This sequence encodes CSRERGNEQFF.

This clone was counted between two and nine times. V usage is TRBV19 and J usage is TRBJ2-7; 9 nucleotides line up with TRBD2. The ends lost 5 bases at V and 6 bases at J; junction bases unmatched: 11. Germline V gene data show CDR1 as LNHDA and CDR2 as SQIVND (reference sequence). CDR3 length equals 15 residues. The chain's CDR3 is CASSPGGLAAREQYF. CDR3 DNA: TGTGCCAGTAGTCCCGGGGGACTAGCAGCCCGCGAGCAGTACTTC.

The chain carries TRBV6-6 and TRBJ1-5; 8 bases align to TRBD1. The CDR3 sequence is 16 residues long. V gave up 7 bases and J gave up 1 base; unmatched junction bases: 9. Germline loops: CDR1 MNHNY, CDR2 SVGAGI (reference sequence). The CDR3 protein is CASTSTGARSNQPQHF. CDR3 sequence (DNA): TGTGCCAGCACCTCGACAGGGGCGCGGAGCAATCAGCCCCAGCATTTT.

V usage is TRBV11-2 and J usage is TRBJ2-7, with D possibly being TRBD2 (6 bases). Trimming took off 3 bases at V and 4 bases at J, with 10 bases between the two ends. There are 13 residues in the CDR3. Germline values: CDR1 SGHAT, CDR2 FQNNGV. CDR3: CASSLLRGYEQYF. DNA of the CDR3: TGTGCCAGCAGCTTGCTCCGGGGGTACGAGCAGTACTTC.

CDR3 in amino acids: CASSEPMGSGRALNTGELFF. CDR3 in DNA: TGTGCCAGCAGTGAACCCATGGGGAGCGGGAGGGCCCTGAACACCGGGGAGCTGTTTTTT. The rearrangement links TRBV2 to TRBJ2-2; TRBD2 matches 10 bases. This CDR3 comprises 20 residues. Germline V lookup: CDR1 SNHLY, CDR2 FYNNEI. J gave up 1 base and V 2 bases, and 13 bases lay outside the gene matches.

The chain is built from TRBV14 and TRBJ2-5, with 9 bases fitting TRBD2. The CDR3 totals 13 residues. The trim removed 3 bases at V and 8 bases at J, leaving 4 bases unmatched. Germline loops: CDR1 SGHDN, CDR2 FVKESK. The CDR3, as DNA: TGTGCCAGCAGCCACGGTCTAGCGGGAACCCAGTACTTC. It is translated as CASSHGLAGTQYF.

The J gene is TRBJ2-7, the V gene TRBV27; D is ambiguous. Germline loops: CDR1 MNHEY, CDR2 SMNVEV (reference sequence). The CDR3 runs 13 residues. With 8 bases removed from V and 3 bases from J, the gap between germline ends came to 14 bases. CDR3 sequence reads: CASARGPDYEQYF. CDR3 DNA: TGTGCCAGCGCGAGAGGTCCTGACTACGAGCAGTACTTC.

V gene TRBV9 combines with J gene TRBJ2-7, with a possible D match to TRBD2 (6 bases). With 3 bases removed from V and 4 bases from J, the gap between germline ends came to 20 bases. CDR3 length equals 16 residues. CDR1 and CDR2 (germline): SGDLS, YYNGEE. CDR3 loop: CASSGGPGGANYEQYF. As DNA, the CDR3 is TGTGCCAGCAGCGGGGGTCCCGGAGGGGCCAATTACGAGCAGTACTTC. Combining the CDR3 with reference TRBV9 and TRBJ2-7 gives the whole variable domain DSGVTQTPKHLITATGQRVTLRCSPRSGDLSVYWYQQSLDQGLQFLIQYYNGEERAKGNILERFSAQQFPDLHSELNLSSLELGDSALYFCASSGGPGGANYEQYFGPGTRLTVT.

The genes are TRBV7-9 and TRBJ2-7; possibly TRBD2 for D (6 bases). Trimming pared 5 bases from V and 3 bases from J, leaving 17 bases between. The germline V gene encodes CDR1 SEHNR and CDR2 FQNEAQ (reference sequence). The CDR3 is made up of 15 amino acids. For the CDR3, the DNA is TGTGCCAGCAGCACACGGGACTTTGGGGGCTACGAGCAGTACTTC. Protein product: CASSTRDFGGYEQYF.

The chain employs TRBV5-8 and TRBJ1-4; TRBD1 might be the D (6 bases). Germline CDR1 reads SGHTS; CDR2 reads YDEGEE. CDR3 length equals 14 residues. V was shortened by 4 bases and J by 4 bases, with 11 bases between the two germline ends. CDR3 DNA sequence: TGTGCCAGCAGCAGCCAGGGGTTTAATGAAAAACTGTTTTTT. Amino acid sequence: CASSSQGFNEKLFF. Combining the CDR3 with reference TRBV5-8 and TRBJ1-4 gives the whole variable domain EAGVTQSPTHLIKTRGQQATLRCSPISGHTSVYWYQQALGLGLQFLLWYDEGEERNRGNFPPRFSGRQFPNYSSELNVNALELEDSALYLCASSSQGFNEKLFFGSGTQLSVL.

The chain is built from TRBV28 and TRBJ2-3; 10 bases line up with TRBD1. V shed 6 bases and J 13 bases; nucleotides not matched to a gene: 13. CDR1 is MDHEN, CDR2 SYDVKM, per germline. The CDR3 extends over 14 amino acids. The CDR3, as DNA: TGTGCCAGCAGCCTCGACAGGGGGCTCCCTTGCGAGTATTTT. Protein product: CASSLDRGLPCEYF.

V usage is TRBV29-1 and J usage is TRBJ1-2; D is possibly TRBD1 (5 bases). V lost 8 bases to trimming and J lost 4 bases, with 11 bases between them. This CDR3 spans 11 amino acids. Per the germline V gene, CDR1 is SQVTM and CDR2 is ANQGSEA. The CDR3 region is CSIGAIYGYTF. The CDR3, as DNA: TGCAGCATAGGGGCAATCTATGGCTACACCTTC.

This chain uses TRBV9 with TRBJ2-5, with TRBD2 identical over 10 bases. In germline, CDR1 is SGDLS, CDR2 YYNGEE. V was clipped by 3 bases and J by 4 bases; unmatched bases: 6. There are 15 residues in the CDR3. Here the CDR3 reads CASSGSGRAGETQYF. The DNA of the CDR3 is TGTGCCAGCAGCGGGAGCGGGAGGGCCGGAGAGACCCAGTACTTC. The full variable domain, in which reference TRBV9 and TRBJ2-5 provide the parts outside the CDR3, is DSGVTQTPKHLITATGQRVTLRCSPRSGDLSVYWYQQSLDQGLQFLIQYYNGEERAKGNILERFSAQQFPDLHSELNLSSLELGDSALYFCASSGSGRAGETQYFGPGTRLLVL.

The CDR3 nucleotides read TGTGCCAGCAGCTCCCCAGGCCCTGGAAACACCATATATTTT. Translated: CASSSPGPGNTIYF. The rearrangement uses TRBV7-2 and TRBJ1-3; D is unclear. Germline CDR1 is SGHTA and CDR2 is FQGNSA. The CDR3 has 14 amino acids. Trimming took off 4 bases at V and 2 bases at J, with 9 bases between the two ends.

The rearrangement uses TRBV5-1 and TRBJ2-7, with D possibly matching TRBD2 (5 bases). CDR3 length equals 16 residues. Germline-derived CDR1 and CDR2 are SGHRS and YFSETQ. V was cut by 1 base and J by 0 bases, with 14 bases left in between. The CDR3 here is CASSLLARPLSYEQYF. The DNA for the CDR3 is TGCGCCAGCAGCTTGCTAGCCAGGCCACTCTCCTACGAGCAGTACTTC. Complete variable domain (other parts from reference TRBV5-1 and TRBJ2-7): KAGVTQTPRYLIKTRGQQVTLSCSPISGHRSVSWYQQTPGQGLQFLFEYFSETQRNKGNFPGRFSGRQFSNSRSEMNVSTLELGDSALYLCASSLLARPLSYEQYFGPGTRLTVT.

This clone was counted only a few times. The CDR3 here is CASSLNGGRGHTF. The CDR3 DNA is TGTGCCAGCAGCTTAAACGGGGGGCGAGGTCACACCTTC. The chain links TRBV5-6 to TRBJ1-2; D is possibly TRBD1 (6 bases). Trimming removed 2 bases at V and 12 bases at J, with 17 bases between. This CDR3 has 13 residues. Germline lookup yields CDR1 SGHDT and CDR2 YYEEEE.

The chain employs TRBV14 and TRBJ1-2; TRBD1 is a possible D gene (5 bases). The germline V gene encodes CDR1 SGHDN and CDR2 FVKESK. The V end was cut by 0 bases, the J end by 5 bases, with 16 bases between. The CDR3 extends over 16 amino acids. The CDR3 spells CASSQDSGTRRYGYTF. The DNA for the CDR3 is TGTGCCAGCAGCCAAGATAGCGGGACCCGTCGGTATGGCTACACCTTC.

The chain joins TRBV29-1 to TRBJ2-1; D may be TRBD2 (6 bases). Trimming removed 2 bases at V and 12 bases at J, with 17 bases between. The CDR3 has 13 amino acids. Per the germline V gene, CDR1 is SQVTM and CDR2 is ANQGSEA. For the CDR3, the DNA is TGCAGCGTTGAAAGAAGACTAGAAGTCGGGCAGTTCTTC. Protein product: CSVERRLEVGQFF.